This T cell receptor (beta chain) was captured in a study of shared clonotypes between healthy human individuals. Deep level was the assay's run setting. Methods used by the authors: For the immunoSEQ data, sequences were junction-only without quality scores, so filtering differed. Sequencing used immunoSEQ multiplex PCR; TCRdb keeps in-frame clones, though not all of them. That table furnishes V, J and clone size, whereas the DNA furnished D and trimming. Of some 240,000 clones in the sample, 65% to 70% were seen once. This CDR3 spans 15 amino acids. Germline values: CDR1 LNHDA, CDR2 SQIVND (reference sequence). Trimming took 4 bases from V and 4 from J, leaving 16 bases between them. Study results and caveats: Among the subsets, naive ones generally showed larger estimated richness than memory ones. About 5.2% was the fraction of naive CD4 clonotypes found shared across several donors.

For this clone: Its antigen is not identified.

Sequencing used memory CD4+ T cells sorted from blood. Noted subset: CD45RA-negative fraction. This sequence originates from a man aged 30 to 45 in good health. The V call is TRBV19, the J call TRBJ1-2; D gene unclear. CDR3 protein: CASSTPRVGGYGYTF. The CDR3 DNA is TGTGCCAGTAGTACCCCCCGGGTCGGAGGCTATGGCTACACCTTC.